Listed below are T cell receptor beta chains from one sample, sequenced in a study of control samples from healthy donors and cancer patients. The repertoire was sequenced with immunoSEQ multiplex PCR; TCRdb's copy has only in-frame clones and lacks some. The sample has about 160,000 clones; 70% to 90% are singletons. Sequences were obtained from blood. These receptors came from a young man in good health. Both conserved end residues are part of each CDR3. A D gene is named only where the DNA matches it firmly. A clone size is listed for some rows: how often the clone was seen (once, few, many), or a class if it is expanded.

CAWTNRATELFF	TGTGCCTGGACGAACAGGGCAACGGAACTGTTTTTT	TRBJ1-4	.	.	TRBV30
CASRSPEGTGGYTEAFF	TGTGCCAGCAGATCCCCGGAGGGGACAGGGGGATACACTGAAGCTTTCTTT	TRBJ1-1	TRBD1	.	TRBV25-1
CASRPNGGGSQPQHF	TGTGCCAGTAGGCCCAATGGGGGAGGAAGCCAGCCCCAGCATTTT	TRBJ1-5	.	.	TRBV19
CASRCWDSSKSYNEQFF	TGTGCCAGCAGGTGCTGGGACTCCTCCAAGTCCTACAATGAGCAGTTCTTC	TRBJ2-1	.	once	TRBV5-6
CASSLGEVLYNEQFF	TGTGCCAGCAGCTTAGGGGAGGTCCTCTACAATGAGCAGTTCTTC	TRBJ2-1	.	.	TRBV7-6
CASQKGGAPPYEQYF	TGTGCCAGCCAAAAGGGGGGGGCACCCCCCTACGAGCAGTACTTC	TRBJ2-7	.	few	TRBV7-9
CASSRPTTDLTGELFF	TGTGCCAGCAGCCGTCCAACTACGGATCTCACCGGGGAGCTGTTTTTT	TRBJ2-2	.	.	TRBV5-4
CASSSGPNQPQHF	TGTGCCAGCAGTTCCGGACCCAATCAGCCCCAGCATTTT	TRBJ1-5	.	.	TRBV27
CAAETVPGNQPQHF	TGTGCCGCTGAAACAGTGCCAGGCAATCAGCCCCAGCATTTT	TRBJ1-5	.	.	TRBV6-6
CASSSRAEQSGNTIYF	TGTGCCAGCAGCTCCCGGGCCGAACAATCTGGAAACACCATATATTTT	TRBJ1-3	.	.	TRBV5-4
CASSFGTAPGGTQYF	TGTGCCAGCAGCTTCGGCACCGCTCCTGGGGGGACCCAGTACTTC	TRBJ2-5	.	once	TRBV11-2
CASSPHVGTTRQYF	TGTGCCAGCAGCCCTCACGTAGGGACCACTAGGCAGTATTTT	TRBJ2-3	.	.	TRBV14
CASSPETYEQYF	TGCGCCAGCAGCCCGGAGACCTACGAGCAGTACTTC	TRBJ2-7	.	.	TRBV5-1
CAWGPGGYSNQPQHF	TGTGCCTGGGGTCCAGGGGGTTATAGCAATCAGCCCCAGCATTTT	TRBJ1-5	TRBD1	few	TRBV30
CASSFGLAGGEQYF	TGTGCCAGCAGTTTCGGACTAGCGGGAGGCGAGCAGTACTTC	TRBJ2-7	TRBD2	.	TRBV3-1/TRBV3-2